These 9 T cell receptor beta chains share one sample of origin, sequenced in a study of T cell responses to AZD1222 COVID-19 vaccine. Data came from immunoSEQ multiplex PCR; TCRdb stores just in-frame clones and leaves some out. Of roughly 160,000 clones listed, approximately 90% are singletons. Sequencing was performed on peripheral blood, taken 28 days after the second AZD1222 dose. The receptors stem from an adult who received the AZD1222 COVID-19 vaccine.

This clone was counted a single time. This chain joins TRBV7-9 and TRBJ1-1, with D perhaps matching TRBD1 (5 bases). Germline V lookup: CDR1 SEHNR, CDR2 FQNEAQ (reference sequence). CDR3 length: 18 amino acids. V was shortened by 1 base and J by 1 base, with 19 bases between the two germline ends. For the CDR3, the DNA is TGTGCCAGCAGCTTAGGGGGGAGTTGGCAGGCTCAGAACACTGAAGCTTTCTTT. This translates into CASSLGGSWQAQNTEAFF.

The V call is TRBV30, the J call TRBJ1-1, with 7 bases that match TRBD1. The CDR3 sequence is 12 residues long. Trimming removed 2 bases from V and 8 bases from J; junction bases left unmatched: 5. Germline CDR1 and CDR2: GTSNPN and SVGIG (reference sequence). The CDR3 reads CAWSPQGEEAFF. The CDR3 DNA reads as TGTGCCTGGAGTCCCCAGGGGGAAGAAGCTTTCTTT.

V gene TRBV19 combines with J gene TRBJ1-1, with unresolved D. Trimming took off 4 bases at V and 4 bases at J, with 22 bases between the two ends. From germline, CDR1 is LNHDA and CDR2 SQIVND (reference sequence). CDR3 length: 17 amino acids. The CDR3 region is CASSKFSGGRVGTEAFF. DNA for the CDR3: TGTGCCAGTAGTAAGTTTTCGGGCGGGCGTGTCGGCACTGAAGCTTTCTTT.

Points on this clone: A much larger clone is a single base away; this may be a read error. The J gene is TRBJ2-2, the V gene TRBV4-2, with no clear D. The V gene lost 1 base and the J gene lost 2 bases, with 11 bases spanning the gap. The CDR3 extends over 16 amino acids. The germline CDR1 and CDR2 sequences are LGHNA and YNFKEQ. The CDR3 DNA sequence: TGTGCCAGCAGCCAAGGATCCGAGGCAAACACCGGGGAGCTGTTTTTT. This translates into CASSQGSEANTGELFF.

The V call is TRBV6-5, the J call TRBJ1-3, with D uncertain. The CDR3 loop spans 15 amino acids. Germline V gene data show CDR1 as MNHEY and CDR2 as SVGAGI. V lost 6 bases and J lost 0, with 12 bases in between. CDR3 coding DNA: TGTGCCAGCAGGAGGACGGGGAGCTCTGGAAACACCATATATTTT. Residues: CASRRTGSSGNTIYF.

The chain has TRBV12-5 and TRBJ1-1; possibly TRBD1 for D (6 bases). Germline V gene lookup returns CDR1 LGHNT and CDR2 FRNRAP. This CDR3 contains 15 residues. The V end was cut by 7 bases, the J end by 1 base, with 16 bases between. CDR3: CASDPTGRRNTEAFF. In DNA, the CDR3 is TGTGCTAGTGACCCGACAGGAAGGAGGAACACTGAAGCTTTCTTT.

The V gene is TRBV20-1, the J gene TRBJ1-2, with D unclear. V lost 0 bases to trimming and J lost 4 bases, with 3 bases between them. The germline CDR1 and CDR2 sequences are DFQATT and SNEGSKA (reference sequence). This CDR3 spans 11 amino acids. The CDR3 sequence is CSAREGYGYTF. The CDR3 region has the DNA TGCAGTGCTAGAGAGGGCTATGGCTACACCTTC.

The count of this clone is one. The CDR3 region has the DNA TGCAGCGCTGACAGCGGGGGCACAGATACGCAGTATTTT. It translates to CSADSGGTDTQYF. V and J are TRBV29-1 and TRBJ2-3, with 7 bases lining up with TRBD2. Germline CDR1 SQVTM, CDR2 ANQGSEA. CDR3 length: 13 amino acids. J gave up 1 base and V 7 bases, and 5 bases lay outside the gene matches.

This chain links TRBV14 with TRBJ1-1, with D hard to call. V was clipped by 3 bases and J by 3 bases, with 8 bases between them. The length of the CDR3 is 13 residues. Germline V gives CDR1 SGHDN, CDR2 FVKESK. CDR3 nucleotide sequence: TGTGCCAGCAGCCACAGACGGGACACTGAAGCTTTCTTT. This codes for CASSHRRDTEAFF.